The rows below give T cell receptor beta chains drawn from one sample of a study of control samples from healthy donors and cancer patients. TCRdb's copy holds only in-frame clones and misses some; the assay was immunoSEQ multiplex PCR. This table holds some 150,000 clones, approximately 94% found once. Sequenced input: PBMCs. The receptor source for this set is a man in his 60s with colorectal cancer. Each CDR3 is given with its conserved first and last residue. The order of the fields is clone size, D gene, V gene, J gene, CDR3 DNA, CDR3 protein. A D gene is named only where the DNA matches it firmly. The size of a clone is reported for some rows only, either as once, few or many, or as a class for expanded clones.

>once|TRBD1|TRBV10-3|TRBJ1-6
TGTGCCATCAGGGGTGACAGGGGAGGATCACCCCTCCACTTT
CAIRGDRGGSPLHF
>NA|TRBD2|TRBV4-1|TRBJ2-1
TGCGCCAGCAGCGGAAAGACCCTAGCGGGGGCACCCAATGAGCAGTTCTTC
CASSGKTLAGAPNEQFF
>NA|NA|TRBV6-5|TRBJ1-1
TGTGCCAGCAGTTATGGCAACATGAACACTGAAGCTTTCTTT
CASSYGNMNTEAFF
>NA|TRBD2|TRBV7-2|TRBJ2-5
TGTGCCAGCAGTCTTCGGACTAGCGGGGGAGAAGAGACCCAGTACTTC
CASSLRTSGGEETQYF
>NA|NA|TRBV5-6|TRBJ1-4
TGTGCCAGCAGCCCCACCACGGCCGTACCGAATGAAAAACTGTTTTTT
CASSPTTAVPNEKLFF
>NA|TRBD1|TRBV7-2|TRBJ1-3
TGTGCCAGCAGCTTAGGCCCCGGGACAGGGGGCTCTGGAAACACCATATATTTT
CASSLGPGTGGSGNTIYF
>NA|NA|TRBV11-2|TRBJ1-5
TGTGCCAGCAGCTTAGGGGCAGGAAGCAATCAGCCCCAGCATTTT
CASSLGAGSNQPQHF
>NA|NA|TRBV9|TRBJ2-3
TGTGCCTCCAACTTAGGGGGGACAAGCACAGATACGCAGTATTTT
CASNLGGTSTDTQYF
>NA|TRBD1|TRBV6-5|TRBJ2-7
TGTGCCAGCAGTTATTACAGGGGGTTATCCTACGAGCAGTACTTC
CASSYYRGLSYEQYF
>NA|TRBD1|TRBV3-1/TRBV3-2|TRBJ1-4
TGTGCCAGCAGCCCCCCAGGGGGCGATGAAAAACTGTTTTTT
CASSPPGGDEKLFF
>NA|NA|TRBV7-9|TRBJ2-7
TGTGCCAGCAGCCCCCCGCGAACCTACGAGCAGTACTTC
CASSPPRTYEQYF
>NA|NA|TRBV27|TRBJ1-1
TGTGCCAGCAGCCAAGAGGGGGGGAACACTGAAGCTTTCTTT
CASSQEGGNTEAFF
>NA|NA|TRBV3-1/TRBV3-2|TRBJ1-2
TGTGCCAGCAGCCAGGGGGGGGCCAGCCATAGCCATGGCTACACCTTC
CASSQGGASHSHGYTF
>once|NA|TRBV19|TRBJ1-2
TGTGCCAGTAACGAGGGGAGGACCGATGGCTACACCTTC
CASNEGRTDGYTF
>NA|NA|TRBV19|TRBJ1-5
TGTGCCAGTAGTCCTGACCCACCTCAGCCCCAGCATTTT
CASSPDPPQPQHF
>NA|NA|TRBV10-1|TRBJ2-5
TGCGCCAGCAGTGATGATGGGACAATCCAAGAGACCCAGTACTTC
CASSDDGTIQETQYF
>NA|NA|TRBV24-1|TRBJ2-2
TGTGCCACCAGTGATTCAGGGAGAACGAACACCGGGGAGCTGTTTTTT
CATSDSGRTNTGELFF
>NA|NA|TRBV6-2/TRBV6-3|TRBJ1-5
TGTGCCAGCAGTTACCAACAGGGTCACCCTAATCAGCCCCAGCATTTT
CASSYQQGHPNQPQHF
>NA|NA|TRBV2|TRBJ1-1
TGTGCCAGCAGGGAGGGGGGGACTGAAGCTTTCTTT
CASREGGTEAFF
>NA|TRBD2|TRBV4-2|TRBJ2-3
TGTGCCAGCAGCCAAGCGACTAGCGGGAACCAGATAGTAACGCAGTATTTT
CASSQATSGNQIVTQYF
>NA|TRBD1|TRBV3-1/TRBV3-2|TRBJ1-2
TGTGCCAGCAGCCGGGGACAGGGGGACGGCTACACCTTC
CASSRGQGDGYTF
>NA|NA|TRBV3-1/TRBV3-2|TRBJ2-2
TGTGCCAGCAGCCCCCGGGGGACCGGGGAGCTGTTTTTT
CASSPRGTGELFF
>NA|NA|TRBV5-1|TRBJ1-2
TGCGCCAGCAGCTTGGGGGCCGAAAACTATGGCTACACCTTC
CASSLGAENYGYTF
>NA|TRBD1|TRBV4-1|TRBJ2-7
TGCGCCAGCAGCCAAGATGAGATGGGACAGGGCGGCGAGCAGTACTTC
CASSQDEMGQGGEQYF
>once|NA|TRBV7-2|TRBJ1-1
TGTGCCAGCAGCTGGGGGGGGAGGTATGACACTGAAGCTTTCTTT
CASSWGGRYDTEAFF
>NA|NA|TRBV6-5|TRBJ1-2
TGTGCCAGCAGTTACTCGACCGCTGGGGGCTATGGCTACACCTTC
CASSYSTAGGYGYTF
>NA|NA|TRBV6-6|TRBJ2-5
TGTGCCAGCAGCCTACGAATGACCCAGCGAGAGACCCAGTACTTC
CASSLRMTQRETQYF
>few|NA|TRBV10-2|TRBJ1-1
TGCGCCAGCAGTGATGGGGGGTGGACGACGGGCACTGAAGCTTTCTTT
CASSDGGWTTGTEAFF
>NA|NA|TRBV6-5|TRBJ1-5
TGTGCCAGCAGTCCCGCCCTGGGACCAGGGGCCCAGCATTTT
CASSPALGPGAQHF
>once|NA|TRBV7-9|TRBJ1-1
TGTGCCAGCAGCCGCACCACTGAAGCTTTCTTT
CASSRTTEAFF
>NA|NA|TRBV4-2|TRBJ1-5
TGTGCCAGCAGCCAAGATTGGGTTTCCGGGGTTCAGCCCCAGCATTTT
CASSQDWVSGVQPQHF
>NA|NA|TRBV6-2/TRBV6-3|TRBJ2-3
TGTGCCAGCAGTGACCTCACAGATACGCAGTATTTT
CASSDLTDTQYF
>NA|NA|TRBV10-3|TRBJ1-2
TGTGCCATCAGCCCCGCCGGAAGGGATGGCTACACCTTC
CAISPAGRDGYTF
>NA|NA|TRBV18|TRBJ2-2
TGTGCCAGCTCACAGGACATAATGATGAGGGAGCTGTTTTTT
CASSQDIMMRELFF
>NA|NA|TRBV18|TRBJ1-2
TGTGCCAGCTCACCGCCGACCGAAGAATATGGCTACACCTTC
CASSPPTEEYGYTF
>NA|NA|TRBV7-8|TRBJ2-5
TGTGCCAGCAGCCCCCAGGAAGAGACCCAGTACTTC
CASSPQEETQYF
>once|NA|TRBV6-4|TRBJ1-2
TGTGCCAGCAGTGAACAAATTTTGGACAAAAAACAGGGCTACACCTTC
CASSEQILDKKQGYTF
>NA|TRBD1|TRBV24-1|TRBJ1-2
TGTGCCACCAGTGATACGGACAGGGCTAGTGGCTACACCTTC
CATSDTDRASGYTF
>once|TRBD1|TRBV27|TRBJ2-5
TGTGCCAGCAGTGCCCTGCGGGACAGGGACCAAGAGACCCAGTACTTC
CASSALRDRDQETQYF
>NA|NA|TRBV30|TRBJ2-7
TGTGCCTGGAGGGGGAGACGGAACGAGCAGTACTTC
CAWRGRRNEQYF
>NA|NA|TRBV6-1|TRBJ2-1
TGTGCCAGCACTGAAGCCTATGAGCAGTTCTTC
CASTEAYEQFF
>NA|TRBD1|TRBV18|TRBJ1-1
TGTGCCAGCTCACCACCTTCGACAGGGGAGAACACTGAAGCTTTCTTT
CASSPPSTGENTEAFF
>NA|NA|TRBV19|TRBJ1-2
TGTGCCAGTAGAGGGGGGCTAGGCTATGGCTACACCTTC
CASRGGLGYGYTF
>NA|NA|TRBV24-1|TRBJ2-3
TGTGCCACCAGTGATTCTCCAGCGAATAGAGCGCAGTATTTT
CATSDSPANRAQYF
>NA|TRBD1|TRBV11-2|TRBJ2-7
TGTGCCAGCAGCCGGGACAGGGGAAACGAGCAGTACTTC
CASSRDRGNEQYF
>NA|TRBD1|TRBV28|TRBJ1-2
TGTGCCAGCAGTTTGTCCAGGGCCGGGACAGTCTATGGCTACACCTTC
CASSLSRAGTVYGYTF
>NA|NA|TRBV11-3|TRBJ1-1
TGTGCCAGCAGCCCGCTCCGGACACCGAACACTGAAGCTTTCTTT
CASSPLRTPNTEAFF
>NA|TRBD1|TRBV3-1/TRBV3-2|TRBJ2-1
TGTGCCAGCAGCCAAGATTCCGGACAGGGGACTCCATTGAACCCATACAATGAGCAGTTCTTC
CASSQDSGQGTPLNPYNEQFF
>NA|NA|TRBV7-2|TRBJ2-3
TGTGCCAGCAGCTTCTCAATCTCTGGGACAGATACGCAGTATTTT
CASSFSISGTDTQYF
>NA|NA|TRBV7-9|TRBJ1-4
TGTGCCAGCAGCCGAACGGATTTTGGGGAAAAACTGTTTTTT
CASSRTDFGEKLFF
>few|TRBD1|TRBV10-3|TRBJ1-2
TGTGCCATCAGTGAAGCCACAGGGGGCTATGGCTACACCTTC
CAISEATGGYGYTF
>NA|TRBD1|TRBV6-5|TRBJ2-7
TGTGCCAGCAGTTACGGCCAGGGGGACTACGAGCAGTACTTC
CASSYGQGDYEQYF
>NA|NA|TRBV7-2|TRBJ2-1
TGTGCCAGCAGCATACAGGACACGCTTTACAATGAGCAGTTCTTC
CASSIQDTLYNEQFF
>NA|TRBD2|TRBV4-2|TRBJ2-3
TGTGCCAGCAGCCAAGCGGCGGGGGGCACAGATACGCAGTATTTT
CASSQAAGGTDTQYF
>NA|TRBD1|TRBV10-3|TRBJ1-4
TGTGCCATCAGTGAAGGTCAGGGGGGTGAAAAACTGTTTTTT
CAISEGQGGEKLFF